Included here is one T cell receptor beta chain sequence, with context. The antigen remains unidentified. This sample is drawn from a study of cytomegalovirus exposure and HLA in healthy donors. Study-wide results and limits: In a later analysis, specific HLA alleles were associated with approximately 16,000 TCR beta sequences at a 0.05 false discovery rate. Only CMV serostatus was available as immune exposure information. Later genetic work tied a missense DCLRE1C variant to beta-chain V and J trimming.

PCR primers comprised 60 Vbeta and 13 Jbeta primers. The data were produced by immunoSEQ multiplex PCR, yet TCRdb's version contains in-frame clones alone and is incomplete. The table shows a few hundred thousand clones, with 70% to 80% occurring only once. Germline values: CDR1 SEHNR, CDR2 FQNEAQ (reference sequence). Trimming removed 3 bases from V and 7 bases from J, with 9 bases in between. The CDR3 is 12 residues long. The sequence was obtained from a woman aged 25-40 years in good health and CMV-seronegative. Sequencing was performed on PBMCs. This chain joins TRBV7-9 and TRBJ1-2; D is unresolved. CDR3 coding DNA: TGTGCCAGCAGCTTTTCGTCGGTTGGCTACACCTTC. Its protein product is CASSFSSVGYTF.